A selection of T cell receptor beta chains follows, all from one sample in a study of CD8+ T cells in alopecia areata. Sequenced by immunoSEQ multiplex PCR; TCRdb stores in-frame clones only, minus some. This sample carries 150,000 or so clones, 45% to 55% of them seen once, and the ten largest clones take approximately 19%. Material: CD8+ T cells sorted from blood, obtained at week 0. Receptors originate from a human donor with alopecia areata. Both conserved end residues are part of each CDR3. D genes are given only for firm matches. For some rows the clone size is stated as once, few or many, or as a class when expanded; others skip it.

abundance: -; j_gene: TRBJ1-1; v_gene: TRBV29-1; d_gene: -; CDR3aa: CSVISTEAFF; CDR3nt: TGCAGCGTTATTAGCACTGAAGCTTTCTTT
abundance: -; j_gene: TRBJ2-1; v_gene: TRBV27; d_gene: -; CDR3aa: CASSGDLTGEQFF; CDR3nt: TGTGCCAGCAGTGGGGACCTGACCGGTGAGCAGTTCTTC
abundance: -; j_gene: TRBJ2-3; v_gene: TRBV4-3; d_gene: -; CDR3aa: CASSQDPGSSDTQYF; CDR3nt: TGCGCCAGCAGCCAAGATCCAGGGAGTTCAGATACGCAGTATTTT
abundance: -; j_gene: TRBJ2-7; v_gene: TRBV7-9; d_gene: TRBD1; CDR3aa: CASSSGTDSYEQYF; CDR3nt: TGTGCCAGCAGCTCGGGGACAGACTCCTACGAGCAGTACTTC
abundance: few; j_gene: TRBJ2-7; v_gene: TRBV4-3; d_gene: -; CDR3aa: CASSLGWDSFYEQYF; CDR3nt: TGCGCCAGCAGCCTAGGCTGGGACTCCTTCTACGAGCAGTACTTC
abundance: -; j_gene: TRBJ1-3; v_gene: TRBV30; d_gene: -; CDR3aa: CAWIPTEAGNTIYF; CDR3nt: TGTGCCTGGATTCCCACAGAGGCTGGAAACACCATATATTTT
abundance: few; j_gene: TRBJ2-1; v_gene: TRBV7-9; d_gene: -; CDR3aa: CASSILLGNEQFF; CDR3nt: TGTGCCAGCAGCATACTCCTGGGCAATGAGCAGTTCTTC
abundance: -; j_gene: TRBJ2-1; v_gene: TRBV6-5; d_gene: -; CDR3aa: CASSYSEGDAQFF; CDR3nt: TGTGCCAGCAGTTACTCGGAGGGAGACGCGCAGTTCTTC
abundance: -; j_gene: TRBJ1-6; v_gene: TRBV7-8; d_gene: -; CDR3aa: CASSLLGSGTANSPLHF; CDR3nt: TGTGCCAGCAGCTTGCTTGGCTCCGGGACGGCCAATTCACCCCTCCACTTT
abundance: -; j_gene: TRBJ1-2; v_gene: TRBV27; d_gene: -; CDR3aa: CASSPSQGEVNYGYTF; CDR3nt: TGTGCCAGCAGTCCAAGTCAAGGGGAAGTGAACTATGGCTACACCTTC
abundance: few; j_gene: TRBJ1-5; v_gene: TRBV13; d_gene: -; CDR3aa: CASSLGGDQPQHF; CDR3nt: TGTGCCAGCAGCTTAGGAGGTGATCAGCCCCAGCATTTT
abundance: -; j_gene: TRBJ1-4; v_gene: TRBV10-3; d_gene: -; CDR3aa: CATLGDEKLFF; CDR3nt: TGTGCCACCCTAGGGGATGAAAAACTGTTTTTT
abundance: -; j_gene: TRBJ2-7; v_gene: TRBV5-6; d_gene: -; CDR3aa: CASSWMTGSYYEQYF; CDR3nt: TGTGCCAGCAGCTGGATGACAGGCAGCTACTACGAGCAGTACTTC
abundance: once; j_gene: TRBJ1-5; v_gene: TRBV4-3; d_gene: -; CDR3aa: CASSQEVGQPQHF; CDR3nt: TGCGCCAGCAGCCAAGAAGTAGGTCAGCCCCAGCATTTT
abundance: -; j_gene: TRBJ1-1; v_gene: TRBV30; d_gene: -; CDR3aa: CAWRDWAAEAFF; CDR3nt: TGTGCCTGGAGAGACTGGGCAGCTGAAGCTTTCTTT
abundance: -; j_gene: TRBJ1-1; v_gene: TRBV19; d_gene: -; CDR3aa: CASSPSRGLTEAFF; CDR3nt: TGTGCCAGTAGTCCCTCAAGGGGCCTCACTGAAGCTTTCTTT
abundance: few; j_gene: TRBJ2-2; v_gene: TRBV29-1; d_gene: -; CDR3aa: CSVRANTGELFF; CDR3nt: TGCAGCGTGAGAGCGAACACCGGGGAGCTGTTTTTT
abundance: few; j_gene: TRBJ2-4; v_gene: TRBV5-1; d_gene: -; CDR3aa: CASSPDGQNIQYF; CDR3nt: TGCGCCAGCAGCCCGGACGGACAAAACATTCAGTACTTC
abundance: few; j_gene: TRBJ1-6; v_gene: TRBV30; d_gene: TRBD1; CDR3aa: CAWSVQGNSPLHF; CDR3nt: TGTGCCTGGAGTGTACAGGGGAATTCACCCCTCCACTTT
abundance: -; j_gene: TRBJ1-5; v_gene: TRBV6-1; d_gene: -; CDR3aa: CASGTYSNQPQHF; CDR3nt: TGTGCCAGTGGGACATATAGCAATCAGCCCCAGCATTTT
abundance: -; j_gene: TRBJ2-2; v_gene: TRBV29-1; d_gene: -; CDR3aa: CSVASPGVGNTGELFF; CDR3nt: TGCAGCGTAGCATCGCCAGGGGTCGGGAACACCGGGGAGCTGTTTTTT
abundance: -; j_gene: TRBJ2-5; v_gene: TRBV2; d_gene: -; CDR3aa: CASSVQRVGLTRETQYF; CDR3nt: TGTGCCAGCAGTGTACAGAGGGTGGGTTTGACGAGGGAGACCCAGTACTTC
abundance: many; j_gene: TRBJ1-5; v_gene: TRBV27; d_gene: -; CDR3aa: CASSLMEGQPQHF; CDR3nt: TGTGCCAGCAGTTTGATGGAGGGTCAGCCCCAGCATTTT
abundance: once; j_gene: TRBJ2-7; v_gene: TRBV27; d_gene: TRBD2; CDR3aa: CASGGGLLYEQYF; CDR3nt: TGTGCCAGCGGCGGGGGGCTACTCTACGAGCAGTACTTC
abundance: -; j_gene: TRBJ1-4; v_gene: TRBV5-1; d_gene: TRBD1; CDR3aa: CASSLRSQGADEKLFF; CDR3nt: TGCGCCAGCAGCTTGAGATCTCAGGGGGCAGACGAAAAACTGTTTTTT
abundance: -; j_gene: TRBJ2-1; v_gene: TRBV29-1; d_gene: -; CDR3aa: CSVSVNEQFF; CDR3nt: TGCAGCGTCTCGGTCAATGAGCAGTTCTTC
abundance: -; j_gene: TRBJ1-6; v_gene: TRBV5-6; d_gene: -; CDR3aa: CASSLGGARKNSPLHF; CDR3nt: TGTGCCAGCAGCTTAGGGGGGGCCCGGAAGAATTCACCCCTCCACTTT
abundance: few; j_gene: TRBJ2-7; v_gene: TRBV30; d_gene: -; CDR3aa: CAWRAGGSYEQYF; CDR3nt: TGTGCCTGGAGGGCAGGAGGAAGCTACGAGCAGTACTTC
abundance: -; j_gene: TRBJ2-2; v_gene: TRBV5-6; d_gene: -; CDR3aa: CASTKGTGELFF; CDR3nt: TGTGCCAGCACTAAGGGCACCGGGGAGCTGTTTTTT
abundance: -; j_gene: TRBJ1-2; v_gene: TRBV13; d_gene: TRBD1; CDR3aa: CASSPTGTGPNGYTF; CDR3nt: TGTGCCAGCAGCCCTACCGGGACAGGGCCTAATGGCTACACCTTC
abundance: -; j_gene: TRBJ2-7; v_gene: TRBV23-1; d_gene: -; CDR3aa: CASSQARGTYEQYF; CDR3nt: TGCGCCAGCAGCCAAGCGCGGGGTACCTACGAGCAGTACTTC
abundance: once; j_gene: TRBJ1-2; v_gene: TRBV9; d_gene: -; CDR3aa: CASSQDRGGDGYTF; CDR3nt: TGTGCCAGCAGCCAAGACCGGGGAGGGGATGGCTACACCTTC
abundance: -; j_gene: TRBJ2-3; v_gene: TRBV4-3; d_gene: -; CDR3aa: CASSQDTMEDTQYF; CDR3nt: TGCGCCAGCAGCCAAGATACAATGGAGGATACGCAGTATTTT
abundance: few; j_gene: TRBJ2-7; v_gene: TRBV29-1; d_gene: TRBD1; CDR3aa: CSVEDTGTGPYEQYF; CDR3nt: TGCAGCGTTGAAGACACCGGGACAGGTCCCTACGAGCAGTACTTC
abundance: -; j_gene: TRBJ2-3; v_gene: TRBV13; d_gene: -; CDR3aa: CASSEKGEWNTQYF; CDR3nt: TGTGCCAGCAGCGAGAAGGGGGAGTGGAATACGCAGTATTTT
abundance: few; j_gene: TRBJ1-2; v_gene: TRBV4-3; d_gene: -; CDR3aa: CASSQDQSGRNYGYTF; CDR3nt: TGCGCCAGCAGCCAAGATCAGTCAGGACGGAACTATGGCTACACCTTC
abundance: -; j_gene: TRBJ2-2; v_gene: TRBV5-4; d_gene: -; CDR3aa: CASSLETGELFF; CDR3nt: TGTGCCAGCAGCTTGGAGACCGGGGAGCTGTTTTTT
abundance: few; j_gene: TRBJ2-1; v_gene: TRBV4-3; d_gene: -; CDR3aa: CASSQVASNYNEQFF; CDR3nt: TGCGCCAGCAGCCAAGTTGCCAGCAACTACAATGAGCAGTTCTTC
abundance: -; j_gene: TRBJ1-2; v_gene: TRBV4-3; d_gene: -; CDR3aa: CASSQTGNYGYTF; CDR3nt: TGCGCCAGCAGCCAAACAGGCAACTATGGCTACACCTTC
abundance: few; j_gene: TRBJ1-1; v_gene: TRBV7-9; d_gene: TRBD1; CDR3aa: CASSQRTGKAFF; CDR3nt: TGTGCCAGCAGCCAACGGACAGGGAAAGCTTTCTTT
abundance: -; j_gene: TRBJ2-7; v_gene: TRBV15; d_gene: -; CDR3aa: CATSRDVSSAGYEQYF; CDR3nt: TGTGCCACCAGCAGAGATGTCTCTAGCGCAGGCTACGAGCAGTACTTC
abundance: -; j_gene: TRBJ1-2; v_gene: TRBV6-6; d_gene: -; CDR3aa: CASSPRGQAFYGYTF; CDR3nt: TGTGCCAGCAGCCCCCGGGGGCAGGCCTTCTATGGCTACACCTTC
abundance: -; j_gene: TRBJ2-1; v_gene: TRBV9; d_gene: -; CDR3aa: CASSDPPGAPYNEQFF; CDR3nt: TGTGCCAGCAGCGACCCCCCCGGGGCCCCTTACAATGAGCAGTTCTTC
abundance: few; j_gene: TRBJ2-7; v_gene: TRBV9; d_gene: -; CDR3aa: CASSVATGYEQYF; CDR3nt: TGTGCCAGCAGCGTAGCTACTGGCTACGAGCAGTACTTC
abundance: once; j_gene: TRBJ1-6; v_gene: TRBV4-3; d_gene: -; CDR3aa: CASSQGSGGSSPLHF; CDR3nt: TGCGCCAGCAGCCAAGGGTCGGGGGGGTCTTCACCCCTCCACTTT
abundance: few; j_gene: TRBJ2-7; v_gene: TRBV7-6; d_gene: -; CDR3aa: CASSEDPPGEQYF; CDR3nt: TGTGCCAGCAGCGAGGACCCTCCTGGCGAGCAGTACTTC
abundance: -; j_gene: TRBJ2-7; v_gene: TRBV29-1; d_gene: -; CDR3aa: CSVETDYEQYF; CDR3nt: TGCAGCGTTGAGACAGACTACGAGCAGTACTTC
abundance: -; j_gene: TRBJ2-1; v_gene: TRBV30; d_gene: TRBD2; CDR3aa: CAWKSGGGREEQFF; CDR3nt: TGTGCCTGGAAGAGCGGGGGGGGCCGGGAGGAGCAGTTCTTC
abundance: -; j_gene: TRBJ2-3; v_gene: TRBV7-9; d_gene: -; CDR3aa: CASSPLMGDTQYF; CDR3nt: TGTGCCAGCAGCCCCCTAATGGGAGATACGCAGTATTTT
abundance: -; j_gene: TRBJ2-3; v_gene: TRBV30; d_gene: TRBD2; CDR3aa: CAWGTSGEDTQYF; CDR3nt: TGTGCCTGGGGGACTAGCGGGGAAGATACGCAGTATTTT
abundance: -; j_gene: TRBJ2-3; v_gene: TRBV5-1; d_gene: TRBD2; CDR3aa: CASSTLAGENTDTQYF; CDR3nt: TGCGCCAGCAGCACCTTAGCGGGGGAAAACACAGATACGCAGTATTTT
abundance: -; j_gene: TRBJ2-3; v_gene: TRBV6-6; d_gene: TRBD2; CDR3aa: CASSYTSGEWADTQYF; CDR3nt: TGTGCCAGCAGTTACACTAGCGGGGAATGGGCAGATACGCAGTATTTT
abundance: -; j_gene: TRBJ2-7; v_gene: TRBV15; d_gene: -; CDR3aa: CATSSGGYEQYF; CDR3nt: TGTGCCACCAGCAGTGGAGGTTACGAGCAGTACTTC
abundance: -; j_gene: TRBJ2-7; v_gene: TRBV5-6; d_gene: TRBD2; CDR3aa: CASSDGLGSYEQYF; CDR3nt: TGTGCCAGCAGCGATGGACTAGGCTCCTACGAGCAGTACTTC
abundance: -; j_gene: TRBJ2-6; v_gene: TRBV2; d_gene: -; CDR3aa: CASSEGWGAGANVLTF; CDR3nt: TGTGCCAGCAGTGAAGGTTGGGGGGCCGGGGCCAACGTCCTGACTTTC
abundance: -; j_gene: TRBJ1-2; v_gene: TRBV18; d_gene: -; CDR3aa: CASSPRGTDGYGYTF; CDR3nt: TGTGCCAGCTCACCACGCGGGACCGACGGCTATGGCTACACCTTC
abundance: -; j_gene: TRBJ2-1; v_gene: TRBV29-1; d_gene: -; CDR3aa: CSVALNNEQFF; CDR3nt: TGCAGCGTCGCTTTAAACAATGAGCAGTTCTTC
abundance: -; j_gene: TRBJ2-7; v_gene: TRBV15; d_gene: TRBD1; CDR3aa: CATSKNTGTGFWEQYF; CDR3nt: TGTGCCACCAGCAAAAATACCGGGACAGGGTTTTGGGAGCAGTACTTC
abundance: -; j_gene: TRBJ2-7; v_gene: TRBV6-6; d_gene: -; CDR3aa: CASSFKQGAGAYEQYF; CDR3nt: TGTGCCAGCAGTTTCAAACAGGGCGCAGGGGCCTACGAGCAGTACTTC